This T cell receptor beta chain was identified during a study of cytomegalovirus exposure and HLA in healthy donors. The ends were cut back, 1 base at V and 8 bases at J, with 11 bases in the middle. This CDR3 contains 13 residues. CDR1 and CDR2 from the germline V gene are LGHNA and YNFKEQ. PCR involved 60 Vbeta and 13 Jbeta primers. Measured with immunoSEQ multiplex PCR; TCRdb has only the in-frame clones, and not every one. The table includes around 150,000 clones, 72% detected once. Study-level findings and limits: In a later analysis, V- and J-gene trimming of beta chains associated with a DCLRE1C missense variant, replicated independently.

Notes on this clone: Its antigen remains unidentified.

The chain joins TRBV4-2 to TRBJ1-1; D not resolved. The specimen was PBMCs. The receptor was isolated from a man aged 40-49 years in good health and CMV-seronegative. The CDR3 nucleotides read TGTGCCAGCAGCCAAGTATTAGATGAGGAAGCTTTCTTT. Protein product: CASSQVLDEEAFF.